Below are 3 T cell receptor beta chains sequenced from a single sample in a study of early T cells in non-severe SARS-CoV-2 infection. TCRdb fed the 5' RACE reads into MiXCR, producing one record per CDR3 protein. Of about 64,000 distinct CDR3 sequences listed, around 20% were seen once; the top ten hold 16%. The starting material was whole blood, obtained at baseline. The receptor set was obtained from an adult who was a healthcare worker with PCR-confirmed SARS-CoV-2 infection or an uninfected control (not recorded which).

The chain has TRBV5-1 and TRBJ1-6; 7 bases are a match to TRBD1. This CDR3 spans 16 amino acids. The V segment lost 3 bases and the J segment 7 bases; nucleotides outside the gene matches: 10. Germline CDR1 reads SGHRS; CDR2 reads YFSETQ. CDR3 amino acids: CASSYSQTGQNSPLHF. In nucleotides, the CDR3 is TGCGCCAGCAGCTACTCCCAGACAGGGCAAAATTCACCCCTCCACTTT.

This clonotype has more than one count but fewer than ten. V and J are TRBV5-4 and TRBJ2-3, with D possibly being TRBD2 (7 bases). The length of the CDR3 is 16 residues. V was pared by 3 bases and J by 7 bases, with 21 bases between. Germline lookup yields CDR1 SGHNT and CDR2 YYREEE (reference sequence). CDR3 amino acids: CASSWGGGNGPNTQYF. CDR3 nucleotides: TGTGCCAGCAGCTGGGGCGGGGGCAACGGGCCGAATACGCAGTATTTT.

This clonotype was counted between two and nine times. This chain joins TRBV2 and TRBJ1-2, with D possibly matching TRBD1 (5 bases). Germline loops: CDR1 SNHLY, CDR2 FYNNEI. This CDR3 is built from 14 residues. V was trimmed by 5 bases and J by 0 bases, leaving 10 bases between them. The CDR3 here is CASSSGATNYGYTF. For the CDR3, the DNA is TGTGCCAGCAGTTCCGGGGCAACTAACTATGGCTACACCTTC.